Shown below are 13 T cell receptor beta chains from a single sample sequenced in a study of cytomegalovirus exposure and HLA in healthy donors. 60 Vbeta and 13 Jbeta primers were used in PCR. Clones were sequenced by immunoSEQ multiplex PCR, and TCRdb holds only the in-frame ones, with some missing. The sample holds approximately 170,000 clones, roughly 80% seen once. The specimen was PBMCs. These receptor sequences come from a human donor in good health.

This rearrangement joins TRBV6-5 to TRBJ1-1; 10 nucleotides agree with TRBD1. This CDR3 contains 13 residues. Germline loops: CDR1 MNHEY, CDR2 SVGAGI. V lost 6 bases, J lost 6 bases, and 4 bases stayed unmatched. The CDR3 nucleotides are TGTGCCAGCAGGACCGGGACAGGGGCTGAAGCTTTCTTT. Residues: CASRTGTGAEAFF.

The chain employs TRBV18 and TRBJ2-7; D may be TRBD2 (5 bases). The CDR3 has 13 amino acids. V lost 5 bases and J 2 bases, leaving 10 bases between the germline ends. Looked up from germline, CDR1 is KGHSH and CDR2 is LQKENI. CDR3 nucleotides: TGTGCCAGCTCATGGACGGAGGCCTACGAGCAGTACTTC. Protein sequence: CASSWTEAYEQYF.

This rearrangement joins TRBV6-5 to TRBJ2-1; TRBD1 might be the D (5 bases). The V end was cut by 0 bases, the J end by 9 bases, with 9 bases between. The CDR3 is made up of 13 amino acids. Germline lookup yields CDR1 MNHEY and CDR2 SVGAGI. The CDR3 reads CASSYSPQGEQFF. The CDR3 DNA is TGTGCCAGCAGTTACTCGCCCCAGGGTGAGCAGTTCTTC.

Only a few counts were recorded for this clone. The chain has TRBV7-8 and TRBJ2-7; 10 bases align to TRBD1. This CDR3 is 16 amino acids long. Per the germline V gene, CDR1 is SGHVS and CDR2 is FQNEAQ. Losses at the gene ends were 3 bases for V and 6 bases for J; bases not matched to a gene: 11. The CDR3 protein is CASSFGGGTGDSEQYF. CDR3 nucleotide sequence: TGTGCCAGCAGCTTTGGAGGTGGGACAGGGGATTCCGAGCAGTACTTC.

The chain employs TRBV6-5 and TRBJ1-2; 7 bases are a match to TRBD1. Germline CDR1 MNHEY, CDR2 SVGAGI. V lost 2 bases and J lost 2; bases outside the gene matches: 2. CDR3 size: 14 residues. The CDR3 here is CASSYRDSNYGYTF. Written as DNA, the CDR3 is TGTGCCAGCAGTTACAGGGACAGCAACTATGGCTACACCTTC.

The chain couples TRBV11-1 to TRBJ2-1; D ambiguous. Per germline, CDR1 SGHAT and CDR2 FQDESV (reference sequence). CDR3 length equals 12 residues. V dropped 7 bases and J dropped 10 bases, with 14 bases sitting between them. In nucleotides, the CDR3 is TGTGCCAGCACCGACCGACCTAGGGAGCAGTTCTTC. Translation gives CASTDRPREQFF.

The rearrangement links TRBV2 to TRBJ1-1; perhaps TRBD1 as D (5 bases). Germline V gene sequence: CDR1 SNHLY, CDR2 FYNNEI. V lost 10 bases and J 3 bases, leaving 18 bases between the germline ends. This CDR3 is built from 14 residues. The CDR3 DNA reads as TGTGCCATGCTCATGGTTCAGGGTTACACTGAAGCTTTCTTT. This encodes CAMLMVQGYTEAFF.

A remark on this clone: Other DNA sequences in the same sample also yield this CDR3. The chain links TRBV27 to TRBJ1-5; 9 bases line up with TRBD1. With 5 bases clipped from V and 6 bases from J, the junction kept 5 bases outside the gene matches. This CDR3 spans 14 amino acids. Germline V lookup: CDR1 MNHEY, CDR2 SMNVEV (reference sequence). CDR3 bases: TGTGCCAGCAGTCCGCGACAGGGGGGTCAGCCCCAGCATTTT. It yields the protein CASSPRQGGQPQHF.

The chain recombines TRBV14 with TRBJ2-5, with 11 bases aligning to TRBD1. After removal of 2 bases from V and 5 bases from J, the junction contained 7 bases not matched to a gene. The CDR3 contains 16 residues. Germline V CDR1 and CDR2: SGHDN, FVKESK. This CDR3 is CASSQRTGGSGETQYF. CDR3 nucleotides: TGTGCCAGCAGCCAAAGGACAGGGGGCTCGGGGGAGACCCAGTACTTC.

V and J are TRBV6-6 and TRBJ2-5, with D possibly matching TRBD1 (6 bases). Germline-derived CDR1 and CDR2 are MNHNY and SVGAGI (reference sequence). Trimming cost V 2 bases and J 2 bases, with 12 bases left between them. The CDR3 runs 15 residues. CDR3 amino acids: CASSYDTGRQETQYF. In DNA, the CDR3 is TGTGCCAGCAGTTACGATACAGGGCGGCAAGAGACCCAGTACTTC.

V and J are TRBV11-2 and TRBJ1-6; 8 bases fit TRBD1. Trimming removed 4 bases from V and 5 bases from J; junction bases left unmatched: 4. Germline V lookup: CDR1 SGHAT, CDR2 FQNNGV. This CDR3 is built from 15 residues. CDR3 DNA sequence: TGTGCCAGCAGCTCACTACAGGGGGATAATTCACCCCTCCACTTT. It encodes CASSSLQGDNSPLHF.

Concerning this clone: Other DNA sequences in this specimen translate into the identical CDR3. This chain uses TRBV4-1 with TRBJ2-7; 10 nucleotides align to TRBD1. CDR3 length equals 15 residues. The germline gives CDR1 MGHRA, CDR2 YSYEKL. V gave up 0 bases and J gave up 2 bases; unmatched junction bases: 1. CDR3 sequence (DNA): TGCGCCAGCAGCCAAGAAGGACAGGGGGCCTACGAGCAGTACTTC. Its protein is CASSQEGQGAYEQYF.

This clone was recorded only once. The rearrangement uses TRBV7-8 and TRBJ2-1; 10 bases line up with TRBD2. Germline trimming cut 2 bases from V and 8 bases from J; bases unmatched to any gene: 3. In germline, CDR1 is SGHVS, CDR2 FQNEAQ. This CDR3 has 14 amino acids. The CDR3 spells CASSLSGGADEQFF. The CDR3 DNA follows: TGTGCCAGCAGCTTAAGCGGGGGGGCCGATGAGCAGTTCTTC.